These T cell receptor beta chains were read from a single sample in a study of shared clonotypes between healthy human individuals. This table comes from immunoSEQ multiplex PCR, and its TCRdb copy is limited to in-frame clones, with some not included. The sample holds approximately 1.9 million clones, approximately 92% seen once. The sequencing sample was made of naive CD8+ T cells from PBMCs. These receptors originate from a man aged 18 to 35 in good health. Some clones in this sample may be carry-over from other donors' samples. Both conserved end residues are part of each CDR3. A D gene is named only where the DNA matches it firmly. Clone size, where shown, is once, few, many, or a class for clones that have expanded.

DNA,CDR3,V,J,D,size
TGCAGCGTTGATATAGTATCCTCCTACAATGAGCAGTTCTTC,CSVDIVSSYNEQFF,TRBV29-1,TRBJ2-1,-,-
TGTGCCAGCAGCTTAACGGGAGGGATCCAAGAGACCCAGTACTTC,CASSLTGGIQETQYF,TRBV7-3,TRBJ2-5,TRBD2,-
TGTGCCAGCAGTGGAACAAACAGGGTGAATGAGCAGTTCTTC,CASSGTNRVNEQFF,TRBV25-1,TRBJ2-1,-,-
TGTGCCACCAGCAGAAGACAGGGGAGCTCCTACGAGCAGTACTTC,CATSRRQGSSYEQYF,TRBV15,TRBJ2-7,TRBD1,-
TGCGCCAGCAGCCCCTCTAGCGGCAATGAGCAGTTCTTC,CASSPSSGNEQFF,TRBV4-3,TRBJ2-1,TRBD2,-
TGCGCCAGCAGCCCCTATGGCGGGAGGGGTGACAATGAGCAGTTCTTC,CASSPYGGRGDNEQFF,TRBV4-1,TRBJ2-1,TRBD2,-
TGTGCCAGCAGTGAGACAGGGGCCTATAATTCACCCCTCCACTTT,CASSETGAYNSPLHF,TRBV28,TRBJ1-6,TRBD1,-
TGTGCCACCAGCATGACACCGGGACAGGCGTCAGGCGGGGAGCTGTTTTTT,CATSMTPGQASGGELFF,TRBV15,TRBJ2-2,TRBD1,-
TGCGCCAGCAGCCAAGTAGCGGGAGTGAGTAAAGAGACCCAGTACTTC,CASSQVAGVSKETQYF,TRBV4-1,TRBJ2-5,TRBD2,-
TGTGCCACCAGGGACAGGTCCTATGGCTACACCTTC,CATRDRSYGYTF,TRBV15,TRBJ1-2,TRBD1,-
TGTGCCAGCAGTTACTCCCAGGGATGGATGAACACTGAAGCTTTCTTT,CASSYSQGWMNTEAFF,TRBV6-5,TRBJ1-1,-,-
TGTGCCAGCAGCTTAGGCCTACGGGAGACCCAGTACTTC,CASSLGLRETQYF,TRBV13,TRBJ2-5,-,-
TGCGCCAGCAGCCTACAAAACGACAGGGCTCCTAACTATGGCTACACCTTC,CASSLQNDRAPNYGYTF,TRBV4-1,TRBJ1-2,TRBD1,few
TGTGCCAGCAGTTTAGCGCGGGAGGGCCGTGGCAATGAGCAGTTCTTC,CASSLAREGRGNEQFF,TRBV28,TRBJ2-1,TRBD2,-
TGTGCCAGCAGCGTTGACAGGAGCTCTGGGGCCAACGTCCTGACTTTC,CASSVDRSSGANVLTF,TRBV9,TRBJ2-6,-,-
TGCGCCAGCAGCCAAAATACTGCTAGAAACTATGGCTACACCTTC,CASSQNTARNYGYTF,TRBV4-3,TRBJ1-2,-,-
TGTGCCAGCTCACCATCGGGACAGGTTTTCGGACTGAACACTGAAGCTTTCTTT,CASSPSGQVFGLNTEAFF,TRBV18,TRBJ1-1,TRBD1,-
TGTGCCAGCAGCGACACGCTTGATTCGGGACAGCGGAACGGCTACACCTTC,CASSDTLDSGQRNGYTF,TRBV7-9,TRBJ1-2,TRBD1,-
TGCAGCGTTCCCAAGGACGGTGAAGGAGAGCAGTACTTC,CSVPKDGEGEQYF,TRBV29-1,TRBJ2-7,-,-
TGTGCCACCATAGTGCTTAGGAGCGCTAGCACAGATACGCAGTATTTT,CATIVLRSASTDTQYF,TRBV2,TRBJ2-3,-,-
TGTGCCAGCAGTTTATCGACTGGAGGGGAGACCCAGTACTTC,CASSLSTGGETQYF,TRBV27,TRBJ2-5,-,once
TGTGCCAGCTCACCACCCCAAATAGCGGGAGTCGGGGAGACCCAGTACTTC,CASSPPQIAGVGETQYF,TRBV18,TRBJ2-5,TRBD2,-
TGTGCCAGCATACCCCTAGCGGGAGACTACAATGAGCAGTTCTTC,CASIPLAGDYNEQFF,TRBV5-4,TRBJ2-1,TRBD2,-
TGTGCCAGCAGTTTAGGGGGCGGGATTCCGGACGAGCAGTACTTC,CASSLGGGIPDEQYF,TRBV27,TRBJ2-7,-,-
TGTGCCAGCAGCCCACCGGGACCTGGAAATCAGCCCCAGCATTTT,CASSPPGPGNQPQHF,TRBV7-9,TRBJ1-5,-,-
TGTGCCAGCAGCCTAGCGGGACTGGGCTACAATGAGCAGTTCTTC,CASSLAGLGYNEQFF,TRBV7-9,TRBJ2-1,TRBD2,-
TGTGCCAGCTCACCCCTATCCGGGACAGGGAGGGGTAACACTGAAGCTTTCTTT,CASSPLSGTGRGNTEAFF,TRBV18,TRBJ1-1,TRBD1,-
TGTGCCAGCAGTTACTCGGACGATCCGGCGGAGACCCAGTACTTC,CASSYSDDPAETQYF,TRBV6-5,TRBJ2-5,-,-
TGTGCCAGCAGTTTTGGCAGGGGGTATGGCTACACCTTC,CASSFGRGYGYTF,TRBV27,TRBJ1-2,TRBD1,-
TGTGCCATCAGTGAGCCGACCGGCCAGCAGTACTTC,CAISEPTGQQYF,TRBV10-3,TRBJ2-7,-,-
TGTGCCAGCAGTCACCTCCCGACAGCCTCTACTGAAGCTTTCTTT,CASSHLPTASTEAFF,TRBV27,TRBJ1-1,-,-
TGCAGCGTTCTGTGGGCCTACCAAGAGACCCAGTACTTC,CSVLWAYQETQYF,TRBV29-1,TRBJ2-5,-,-
TGCAGCGTTGAAGGGAACACCGGGGAGCTGTTTTTT,CSVEGNTGELFF,TRBV29-1,TRBJ2-2,-,once
TGCGCCAGCAGCCAAGGTCCAACCCTGTCCCTCCACTTT,CASSQGPTLSLHF,TRBV4-1,TRBJ1-6,-,-
TGTGCCAGCAGTTGGACAGGGGTAGGGAACACTGAAGCTTTCTTT,CASSWTGVGNTEAFF,TRBV27,TRBJ1-1,TRBD1,-
TGTGCCACCAGTTACTTAGCGGGAGTAGTCCACGAGCAGTACTTC,CATSYLAGVVHEQYF,TRBV15,TRBJ2-7,TRBD2,-
TGTGCCAGCAGCCCCACGGCCAGGGGAGGTGAAAAACTGTTTTTT,CASSPTARGGEKLFF,TRBV7-9,TRBJ1-4,-,once
TGTGCCAGCAGTTTCACGGTCCCTGTCAATTTCTACGAGCAGTACTTC,CASSFTVPVNFYEQYF,TRBV7-8,TRBJ2-7,-,-
TGTGCCAGCAGTTACTTGATCGACAGGGAGCCCCAGTACTTC,CASSYLIDREPQYF,TRBV6-5,TRBJ2-5,TRBD1,once
TGTGCCAGTAGTATTCGGCTTAGCGGGAGGCCCGGGGGGCAGTATTTT,CASSIRLSGRPGGQYF,TRBV19,TRBJ2-3,TRBD2,-
TGTGCCTGGAGTGTACAGTATCGATCACCCCTCCACTTT,CAWSVQYRSPLHF,TRBV30,TRBJ1-6,-,-
TGTGCCAGTAGTATAGGAGGGAACACTGAAGCTTTCTTT,CASSIGGNTEAFF,TRBV19,TRBJ1-1,-,-
TGTGCCAGCAGCGTAGCCGGACAGGGGCCCAATTCACCCCTCCACTTT,CASSVAGQGPNSPLHF,TRBV9,TRBJ1-6,TRBD1,-
TGTGCCAGCAGTGAAATCCCCGGGGGGGCTGGCAACTATGGCTACACCTTC,CASSEIPGGAGNYGYTF,TRBV6-1,TRBJ1-2,-,once
TGCGCCAGCAGTCAAGGCAGCCAAGAGACCCAGTACTTC,CASSQGSQETQYF,TRBV10-2,TRBJ2-5,-,-
TGTGCCAGTAGTACAGAGACGGATATGAACACTGAAGCTTTCTTT,CASSTETDMNTEAFF,TRBV19,TRBJ1-1,-,-
TGTGCCAGCAGTCAAAGGGGGATTAACTATGGCTACACCTTC,CASSQRGINYGYTF,TRBV27,TRBJ1-2,-,-
TGTGCCAGCAGCTCCGCTAGCGGGAGTCGGTCCTACGAGCAGTACTTC,CASSSASGSRSYEQYF,TRBV7-9,TRBJ2-7,TRBD2,once
TGCGCCAGCAGCTTGGCATTTGGGGGGCTTCAAGAGACCCAGTACTTC,CASSLAFGGLQETQYF,TRBV5-1,TRBJ2-5,-,-
TGTGCCAGCAGTTACAAAGTCTCCGGAAACACCATATATTTT,CASSYKVSGNTIYF,TRBV6-5,TRBJ1-3,-,-
TGTGCCATCAGTGTAATAGCTATTCGGGGGTACCAAGAGACCCAGTACTTC,CAISVIAIRGYQETQYF,TRBV10-3,TRBJ2-5,-,-
TGTGCCAGCAGCCAAGACAGAACCTATGGCTACACCTTC,CASSQDRTYGYTF,TRBV7-9,TRBJ1-2,-,few
TGTGCCAGTGGCGGGAATACTGAAGCTTTCTTT,CASGGNTEAFF,TRBV2,TRBJ1-1,-,few
TGTGCCAGCAGCATTAATTTTGGACAGTACCTCACAGATACGCAGTATTTT,CASSINFGQYLTDTQYF,TRBV7-2,TRBJ2-3,-,-
TGTGCCAGTAGTTGGTCAGGGGGGGCCTACGAGCAGTACTTC,CASSWSGGAYEQYF,TRBV19,TRBJ2-7,-,-